This passage covers 10 T cell receptor beta chains from one sample sequenced in a study of OX40 agonist ivuxolimab in advanced cancers. Method: immunoSEQ multiplex PCR; TCRdb's copy keeps in-frame clones and lacks some. The profile shows over 55,000 clones, 80% to 90% of them singletons. The specimen was CD4+ or CD8+ T cells sorted from blood, collected in a trial of the OX40 agonist ivuxolimab. These receptors came from an adult with an advanced solid tumor such as melanoma, head and neck, liver or kidney cancer.

This rearrangement joins TRBV2 to TRBJ1-6; D call uncertain. CDR1 and CDR2 (germline): SNHLY, FYNNEI. The CDR3 covers 13 residues. V lost 7 bases and J 6 bases, leaving 10 bases between the germline ends. CDR3 residues: CASTTGANSPLHF. In DNA, the CDR3 is TGTGCCAGCACAACTGGTGCTAATTCACCCCTCCACTTT.

CDR3 DNA sequence: TGTGCCAGCTCACCATCGAGCCCAGATACGCAGTATTTT. Translating gives CASSPSSPDTQYF. This chain uses TRBV18 with TRBJ2-3; D is ambiguous. The CDR3 sequence is 13 residues long. Germline-derived CDR1 and CDR2 are KGHSH and LQKENI. The V and J ends lost 2 bases and 4 bases respectively, with 7 bases between them.

This clone was recorded only once. The chain links TRBV7-8 to TRBJ2-7; TRBD1 is a possible D gene (5 bases). Trimming shortened V by 5 bases and J by 0 bases, and 17 bases separated the two germline ends. Germline V lookup: CDR1 SGHVS, CDR2 FQNEAQ. The CDR3 is 16 amino acids. CDR3 sequence reads: CASSTVWGSSSYEQYF. The CDR3 coding sequence is TGTGCCAGCAGCACCGTATGGGGCTCAAGCTCCTACGAGCAGTACTTC.

This chain joins TRBV6-5 and TRBJ1-1; no clear D gene. V shed 4 bases and J shed 8 bases, with 14 bases lying between them. CDR1 and CDR2 from the germline V gene are MNHEY and SVGAGI. The CDR3 length is 13 residues. The CDR3 loop reads CASSLQGFREAFF. CDR3 nucleotide sequence: TGTGCCAGCAGTTTACAAGGGTTCCGGGAAGCTTTCTTT.

The J gene is TRBJ1-6, the V gene TRBV19; no firm D call. Germline lookup yields CDR1 LNHDA and CDR2 SQIVND (reference sequence). Trimming took 5 bases from V and 0 from J, leaving 11 bases between them. The CDR3 runs 16 residues. Here the CDR3 reads CASSPDWSSYNSPLHF. CDR3 nucleotide sequence: TGTGCCAGTAGTCCTGACTGGAGCTCCTATAATTCACCCCTCCACTTT.

The V gene is TRBV11-2, the J gene TRBJ2-3; D is ambiguous. Trimming removed 2 bases at V and 0 bases at J, with 6 bases between. From germline, CDR1 is SGHAT and CDR2 FQNNGV. The length of the CDR3 is 14 residues. CDR3 amino acids: CASSLQLSTDTQYF. CDR3 nucleotide sequence: TGTGCCAGCAGCTTACAGCTTAGCACAGATACGCAGTATTTT.

This rearrangement joins TRBV18 to TRBJ1-2; no clear D gene. Germline V gene lookup returns CDR1 KGHSH and CDR2 LQKENI. The CDR3 has 16 amino acids. The V end was cut by 0 bases, the J end by 0 bases, with 11 bases between. The CDR3 is CASSPPYGVANYGYTF. CDR3 DNA sequence: TGTGCCAGCTCACCACCGTATGGCGTAGCTAACTATGGCTACACCTTC.

CDR3 protein: CASRQVGTNYGYTF. The CDR3, as DNA: TGTGCCAGCAGACAAGTGGGGACTAACTATGGCTACACCTTC. This chain joins TRBV27 and TRBJ1-2, with D uncertain. The CDR3 is 14 residues long. Between the trimmed V and J ends, which lost 6 bases and 0 bases, there was a span of 11 bases. Germline CDR1 MNHEY, CDR2 SMNVEV (reference sequence).

The rearrangement joins TRBV5-1 to TRBJ1-1; possible D gene TRBD1, 5 bases. Germline V CDR1 and CDR2: SGHRS, YFSETQ. The CDR3 has 15 residues. V lost 4 bases to trimming and J lost 1 base, with 14 bases between them. The CDR3, as DNA: TGCGCCAGCAGCGGGGGGACTTCCAAGAACACTGAAGCTTTCTTT. Translating gives CASSGGTSKNTEAFF.

The chain couples TRBV30 to TRBJ2-7; TRBD2 agrees at 7 bases. Germline V gene lookup returns CDR1 GTSNPN and CDR2 SVGIG (reference sequence). The length of the CDR3 is 12 residues. V dropped 1 base and J dropped 5; count of bases not matched to a gene: 2. The CDR3 DNA reads TGTGCCTGGAGTGCAGCGGGGAACGAGCAGTACTTC. Protein: CAWSAAGNEQYF.